This T cell receptor (beta chain) was obtained from a study of T cells expressing NK-cell markers. Study-wide results and limits: Of the CD8+ T cells in about 6 donors, about 1.0-7.0% belonged to dominant NKG2C+ clonotypes.

Making the TCR beta cDNA relied on 5'RACE template switching with UMIs. TCRdb reworked the 5' RACE reads into one entry per CDR3 protein, no DNA. The sample totals roughly 150,000 distinct CDR3 sequences. Of note for this clonotype: Its target is unknown.

The CDR3 extends over 14 amino acids. Germline CDR1 SQVTM, CDR2 ANQGSEA. This receptor was identified in a man aged 18-75 years in good health. The V and J genes are TRBV29-1 and TRBJ1-3. The source material was blood T cells: a sorted CD56 or NKG2C T cell subset, CD4+ or CD8+ T cells, or bulk PBMC T cells (not recorded which). This chain's CDR3 is CSVEDEFSGNTIYF.